This T cell receptor beta chain was sequenced during a study of shared clonotypes between healthy human individuals. V lost 0 bases, J lost 7 bases, and 11 bases lay in between. There are 14 residues in the CDR3. Germline CDR1 is MNHEY and CDR2 is SVGAGI. The protocol was immunoSEQ multiplex PCR, while the TCRdb copy is restricted to in-frame clones and leaves out a portion. Here the sample spans about a million clones, 76% being singletons. This clone has just a few counts. The V call is TRBV6-5, the J call TRBJ2-3; either TRBD1 or TRBD2 may supply D (5 bases each). Source material: memory CD4+ T cells sorted from blood. Described subset: CD45RA-negative fraction. The sequence derives from a man aged 18 to 30 in good health. The CDR3 protein is CASSYSRGGYTQYF. In DNA, the CDR3 is TGTGCCAGCAGTTACTCCCGGGGCGGCTATACGCAGTATTTT.